A single sample is the source of the 22 T cell receptor beta chains below, sequenced in a study of OX40 agonist ivuxolimab in advanced cancers. TCRdb's table, derived via immunoSEQ multiplex PCR, lists solely in-frame clones and lacks some. The sample has roughly 16,000 clones; about 90% are singletons. The specimen comprised CD4+ or CD8+ T cells sorted from blood, sampled in a trial of the OX40 agonist ivuxolimab. Every receptor here comes from an adult with an advanced solid tumor such as melanoma, head and neck, liver or kidney cancer.

This sequence joins TRBV27 and TRBJ2-6; weak D call: TRBD1 (6 bases). This CDR3 has 17 amino acids. CDR1 is MNHEY and CDR2 is SMNVEV in the germline V gene (reference sequence). V was shortened by 3 bases and J by 1 base, with 13 bases between the two germline ends. CDR3 amino acids: CASSFVGAYSGANVLTF. The DNA of the CDR3 is TGTGCCAGCAGTTTTGTGGGGGCTTATTCTGGGGCCAACGTCCTGACTTTC.

The count of this clone is one. This chain's CDR3 is CASSLSWLGYEQYF. Here the CDR3 DNA reads TGTGCCAGCAGTTTATCGTGGTTGGGGTACGAGCAGTACTTC. The rearrangement uses TRBV27 and TRBJ2-7; D gene uncertain. Deletions cut 0 bases from V and 4 bases from J, with 10 bases between. From germline, CDR1 is MNHEY and CDR2 SMNVEV (reference sequence). This CDR3 is 14 amino acids long.

This chain joins TRBV9 and TRBJ2-2; D gene unclear. The CDR3 extends over 12 amino acids. The germline V gene has CDR1 SGDLS and CDR2 YYNGEE. Trimming stripped 0 bases from V and 9 bases from J, with 6 bases between. The CDR3 protein is CASSVGLRELFF. As DNA, the CDR3 is TGTGCCAGCAGCGTAGGGCTAAGGGAGCTGTTTTTT.

V usage is TRBV9 and J usage is TRBJ1-2; 10 positions match TRBD1. This CDR3 region has 16 residues. Germline assignment: CDR1 SGDLS and CDR2 YYNGEE. With V trimmed by 2 bases and J by 7 bases, 11 bases remained unmatched. The chain's CDR3 is CASSVNSGTGDPGYTF. The CDR3 DNA reads as TGTGCCAGCAGCGTGAACTCCGGGACAGGGGATCCTGGCTACACCTTC.

This chain uses TRBV6-1 with TRBJ1-5; no firm D call. This CDR3 spans 14 amino acids. V lost 8 bases, J lost 0 bases, and 11 bases lay in between. Looked up from germline, CDR1 is MNHNS and CDR2 is SASEGT. The CDR3 DNA follows: TGTGCCAGCCGCGATGATTATAGCAATCAGCCCCAGCATTTT. Encoded protein: CASRDDYSNQPQHF.

This clone was detected only a few times. CDR3 in amino acids: CASRGTGWNTEAFF. CDR3 coding DNA: TGTGCCAGTAGAGGAACCGGGTGGAACACTGAAGCTTTCTTT. The chain combines TRBV19 with TRBJ1-1; D unclear. Looked up from germline, CDR1 is LNHDA and CDR2 is SQIVND (reference sequence). V lost 6 bases to trimming and J lost 1 base, with 12 bases between them. This CDR3 contains 14 residues. Looking up the rest from reference TRBV19 and TRBJ1-1 gives the full variable domain: DGGITQSPKYLFRKEGQNVTLSCEQNLNHDAMYWYRQDPGQGLRLIYYSQIVNDFQKGDIAEGYSVSREKKESFPLTVTSAQKNPTAFYLCASRGTGWNTEAFFGQGTRLTVV.

This clone was seen a few times. The rearrangement joins TRBV10-1 to TRBJ1-1; tentatively, D is TRBD1 (6 bases). Germline assignment: CDR1 WNHNN and CDR2 SYGVQD (reference sequence). The CDR3 spans 15 residues. Trimming left V 5 bases short and J 1 base short, with 14 bases between. This CDR3 reads CASSHTGHKNTEAFF. CDR3 bases: TGCGCCAGCAGTCATACGGGACATAAGAACACTGAAGCTTTCTTT.

The chain links TRBV9 to TRBJ2-1; a weak D match, TRBD2 (6 bases). CDR3 length equals 15 residues. The germline V gene encodes CDR1 SGDLS and CDR2 YYNGEE. Trimming took 1 base from V and 7 from J, leaving 15 bases between them. The CDR3 nucleotides read TGTGCCAGCAGCGTATCGCCGGGGAGGCCTAATGAGCAGTTCTTC. It encodes CASSVSPGRPNEQFF. Using reference TRBV9 and TRBJ2-1 for the parts outside the CDR3, the full variable domain is DSGVTQTPKHLITATGQRVTLRCSPRSGDLSVYWYQQSLDQGLQFLIQYYNGEERAKGNILERFSAQQFPDLHSELNLSSLELGDSALYFCASSVSPGRPNEQFFGPGTRLTVL.

This chain uses TRBV27 with TRBJ2-6, with 16 bases that match TRBD2. CDR3 length equals 19 residues. Trimming took 6 bases from V and 4 from J; bases not matched to a gene: 9. Germline V gives CDR1 MNHEY, CDR2 SMNVEV (reference sequence). CDR3: CASSGTSGGAPVGANVLTF. CDR3 in DNA: TGTGCCAGCAGCGGGACTAGCGGGGGGGCTCCGGTAGGGGCCAACGTCCTGACTTTC.

The rearrangement joins TRBV9 to TRBJ1-1; 7 bases line up with TRBD1. This CDR3 contains 16 residues. V gave up 4 bases and J gave up 1 base; unmatched junction bases: 10. From germline, CDR1 is SGDLS and CDR2 YYNGEE. The CDR3: CASSLNPQGENTEAFF. CDR3 nucleotide sequence: TGTGCCAGCAGCCTTAACCCCCAGGGGGAGAACACTGAAGCTTTCTTT.

V and J are TRBV10-3 and TRBJ1-1; D not certain. The CDR3 runs 13 residues. Germline CDR1 is ENHRY and CDR2 is SYGVKD. The V and J ends lost 8 bases and 4 bases respectively, with 14 bases between them. CDR3 residues: CAIRGEGSTEAFF. CDR3 bases: TGTGCCATCCGCGGGGAGGGTAGCACTGAAGCTTTCTTT.

This clone was found once. The chain carries TRBV11-2 and TRBJ2-2; D remains unclear. Trimming left V 4 bases short and J 3 bases short, with 3 bases between. CDR3 size: 12 residues. CDR1 is SGHAT, CDR2 FQNNGV, per germline. For the CDR3, the DNA is TGTGCCAGCAGCTCGTACACCGGGGAGCTGTTTTTT. Translated, it gives CASSSYTGELFF.

This CDR3 is CASSAQPRREQYF. The CDR3 DNA sequence: TGTGCCAGCAGTGCTCAGCCTCGGCGCGAGCAGTACTTC. The chain recombines TRBV27 with TRBJ2-7; the D is unclear. The V end lost 5 bases, the J end lost 6 bases, and 14 bases lay between the germline ends. This CDR3 contains 13 residues. In germline, CDR1 is MNHEY, CDR2 SMNVEV (reference sequence).

This chain links TRBV7-9 with TRBJ2-7; D ambiguous. Germline V lookup: CDR1 SEHNR, CDR2 FQNEAQ (reference sequence). CDR3 length: 19 amino acids. Between the trimmed V and J ends, which lost 5 bases and 2 bases, there was a span of 28 bases. CDR3 protein: CASSPRVLAGGRSPYEQYF. The DNA of the CDR3 is TGTGCCAGCAGCCCACGGGTTCTGGCAGGCGGTCGGTCCCCCTACGAGCAGTACTTC.

This sequence joins TRBV6-6 and TRBJ1-1; D is unresolved. The V end lost 8 bases, the J end lost 6 bases, and 7 bases lay between the germline ends. The CDR3 totals 10 residues. Germline lookup yields CDR1 MNHNY and CDR2 SVGAGI (reference sequence). The CDR3 nucleotides are TGTGCCAGCCTCGGGGCTGAAGCTTTCTTT. Translation: CASLGAEAFF.

This clone was detected only a few times. The V and J genes are TRBV4-2 and TRBJ1-1; the match to TRBD1 covers 10 bases. The V segment lost 6 bases and the J segment 3 bases; nucleotides outside the gene matches: 4. CDR1 is LGHNA and CDR2 is YNFKEQ in the germline V gene. The CDR3 spans 14 residues. The CDR3 region has the DNA TGTGCCAGCAGATCCGGGACAGGGGACACTGAAGCTTTCTTT. This translates into CASRSGTGDTEAFF.

The J gene is TRBJ2-3, the V gene TRBV7-9; D not resolved. The CDR3 extends over 12 amino acids. V was pared by 6 bases and J by 6 bases, with 10 bases between. The germline V gene has CDR1 SEHNR and CDR2 FQNEAQ (reference sequence). CDR3 nucleotide sequence: TGTGCCAGCAGTGTCCTTCCGGATACGCAGTATTTT. It encodes CASSVLPDTQYF.

The rearrangement uses TRBV7-9 and TRBJ2-7, with 10 nucleotides matching TRBD1. The V segment lost 3 bases and the J segment 7 bases; nucleotides outside the gene matches: 12. This CDR3 region has 16 residues. Germline assignment: CDR1 SEHNR and CDR2 FQNEAQ (reference sequence). The DNA of the CDR3 is TGTGCCAGCAGCTTCCCACGGGACAGGGGTGCGGGTGAGCAGTACTTC. It is translated as CASSFPRDRGAGEQYF.

The chain recombines TRBV6-5 with TRBJ1-5, with D possibly matching TRBD1 (5 bases). The CDR3 consists of 13 residues. V shed 3 bases and J shed 4 bases, with 7 bases lying between them. Per the germline V gene, CDR1 is MNHEY and CDR2 is SVGAGI. CDR3 loop: CASSYGGNQPQHF. CDR3 DNA: TGTGCCAGCAGTTATGGGGGGAATCAGCCCCAGCATTTT.

The chain couples TRBV4-1 to TRBJ1-1; D uncertain. The CDR3 has 15 amino acids. V lost 0 bases, J lost 2 bases, and 10 bases lay in between. The germline CDR1 and CDR2 sequences are MGHRA and YSYEKL. The CDR3 DNA reads TGCGCCAGCAGCCAAGATCGCCAGGCTAACACTGAAGCTTTCTTT. It is translated as CASSQDRQANTEAFF.

CDR3 loop: CASSLQGLSGNTIYF. In nucleotides, the CDR3 is TGTGCCAGCAGCTTGCAGGGACTCTCTGGAAACACCATATATTTT. The J gene is TRBJ1-3, the V gene TRBV5-4, with D possibly TRBD1 on 5 matching bases. Trimming cost V 1 base and J 0 bases, with 8 bases left between them. Germline V gives CDR1 SGHNT, CDR2 YYREEE (reference sequence). The CDR3 has 15 amino acids.

V usage is TRBV7-3 and J usage is TRBJ2-3; TRBD1 aligns across 7 bases. Germline assignment: CDR1 SGHTA and CDR2 FQGTGA. The CDR3 sequence is 14 residues long. Unmatched junction bases numbered 3, after V lost 5 bases and J lost 1 base. CDR3 sequence (DNA): TGTGCCAGCAGCCGGACAGGCGGCACAGATACGCAGTATTTT. This sequence encodes CASSRTGGTDTQYF.